The rows below give T cell receptor beta chains drawn from one sample of a study of vaccination and CD4 T cells after COVID-19. TCRdb processed the PCR reads anew with MiXCR; each CDR3 protein has one entry. This table has about 15,000 distinct CDR3 sequences, around half appearing once. No antigen has been identified for these receptors. This specimen consisted of cultured CD4+ T cells from blood, obtained after SARS-CoV-2 vaccination. The source of these receptors is a human donor with COVID-19. Each CDR3 is given with its conserved first and last residue. The order of the fields is CDR3 length, J gene, clone size, V gene, D gene, CDR3 DNA, CDR3 protein. D genes are given only for firm matches. Clone sizes are given selectively: once, few, many, or a class where the clone is expanded.

12,TRBJ2-7,few,TRBV10-3,TRBD1,TGTGCCATTACCGGGACAGGGTCCGAGCAGTACTTC,CAITGTGSEQYF
16,TRBJ2-5,few,TRBV6-5,-,TGTGCCAGCAGTTCACTCCAAGGACTCCCCAAAGAGACCCAGTACTTC,CASSSLQGLPKETQYF
13,TRBJ2-5,-,TRBV4-1,-,TGCGCCAGCAGCCAATGGACCCGGGAGACCCAGTACTTC,CASSQWTRETQYF
15,TRBJ1-2,few,TRBV6-5,-,TGTGCCAGCAGTTACTCGTCTACGGGAAACTATGGCTACACCTTC,CASSYSSTGNYGYTF
13,TRBJ1-1,few,TRBV19,-,TGTGCCAGCAACTCCCCAATGAACACTGAAGCTTTCTTT,CASNSPMNTEAFF
13,TRBJ1-2,-,TRBV28,-,TGTGCCAGCAGTTTATCAGGGTTCTATGGCTACACCTTC,CASSLSGFYGYTF
13,TRBJ1-2,-,TRBV20-1,-,TGCAGTGCTAGAGATAAGTATCACTATGGCTACACCTTC,CSARDKYHYGYTF
16,TRBJ1-5,-,TRBV4-1,-,TGCGCCAGCAGCCAAGACAGGACCGGGAGCAATCAGCCCCAGCATTTT,CASSQDRTGSNQPQHF
14,TRBJ2-7,-,TRBV12-3/TRBV12-4,TRBD1,TGTGCCAGCAGATCTGACAGGGTCCCCTACGAGCAGTACTTC,CASRSDRVPYEQYF
12,TRBJ2-5,few,TRBV11-3,-,TGTGCCAGCAGCTTAAGTACGGTCGCCCAGTACTTC,CASSLSTVAQYF
14,TRBJ1-1,-,TRBV20-1,-,TGCAGTGCTCCCGACCGGACAGTGAACACTGAAGCTTTCTTT,CSAPDRTVNTEAFF
18,TRBJ1-5,-,TRBV6-1,-,TGTGCCAGCAGATTAAAAGTGAGCCTGAGTGGGGGCAATCAGCCCCAGCATTTT,CASRLKVSLSGGNQPQHF
12,TRBJ2-2,few,TRBV7-7,TRBD1,TGTGCTATGACAGGGGACACCGGGGAGCTGTTTTTT,CAMTGDTGELFF
19,TRBJ2-1,-,TRBV7-3,TRBD2,TGTGCCAGCAGACCGGTGGGACTAGCGGGGGGCAGCTCCTACAATGAGCAGTTCTTC,CASRPVGLAGGSSYNEQFF
15,TRBJ1-2,-,TRBV25-1,TRBD1,TGTGCCAGCAGTGAAAATGGACAGGGGAACTATGGCTACACCTTC,CASSENGQGNYGYTF
14,TRBJ1-1,few,TRBV10-3,-,TGTGCCATCAGTGCTACACAGGGCGCCACTGAAGCTTTCTTT,CAISATQGATEAFF
13,TRBJ1-1,few,TRBV30,-,TGTGCCTGGAACGGCAGCTTGAACACTGAAGCTTTCTTT,CAWNGSLNTEAFF
15,TRBJ1-1,-,TRBV5-5,TRBD1,TGTGCCAGCAGCCACCCGGACAGGGGGAAGGGTGAAGCTTTCTTT,CASSHPDRGKGEAFF
14,TRBJ2-7,-,TRBV7-2,-,TGTGCCAGCAGCTTAGGGAACGGGGGCTACGAGCAGTACTTC,CASSLGNGGYEQYF
15,TRBJ1-6,few,TRBV6-5,-,TGTGCCAGCAGTTACTCAAGCGGGGATAATTCACCCCTCCACTTT,CASSYSSGDNSPLHF
15,TRBJ2-7,-,TRBV5-1,TRBD1,TGCGCCAGCAGCTCGGACCCCGGGACAGTCTACGAGCAGTACTTC,CASSSDPGTVYEQYF
13,TRBJ1-5,few,TRBV20-1,TRBD1,TGCAGTGTTGCCGGGACAGGGGTTAAGCCCCAGCATTTT,CSVAGTGVKPQHF
13,TRBJ1-1,-,TRBV20-1,TRBD1,TGCAGTGTCCGGGACAGGGGGAACACTGAAGCTTTCTTT,CSVRDRGNTEAFF
14,TRBJ2-5,few,TRBV7-2,-,TGTGCCAGCGCCCCCTACCCAGCTCCCGAGACCCAGTACTTC,CASAPYPAPETQYF
17,TRBJ2-3,-,TRBV7-9,TRBD1,TGTGCCAGCAATTACAGGGGCCGCTCCCCGTCCGGAGATACGCAGTATTTT,CASNYRGRSPSGDTQYF
14,TRBJ1-2,once,TRBV6-1,-,TGTGCCAGCACTGAAGTCCTTGGGGGGTATGGCTACACCTTC,CASTEVLGGYGYTF
16,TRBJ1-2,few,TRBV9,-,TGTGCCAGCAGCGTATCCGCGGGCGGGACTAACTATGGCTACACCTTC,CASSVSAGGTNYGYTF
12,TRBJ2-5,once,TRBV29-1,-,TGCAGCGTAACGACAAGCCAAGAGACCCAGTACTTC,CSVTTSQETQYF
17,TRBJ1-5,-,TRBV6-8,TRBD1,TGTGCCAGCAGCCCCACCTCCGGGACAGGAGGCTGTCAGCCCCAGCATTTT,CASSPTSGTGGCQPQHF
14,TRBJ1-1,few,TRBV20-1,TRBD1,TGCAGTGCCAGGGACAGGGAGTGGGGCACTGAAGCTTTCTTT,CSARDREWGTEAFF
12,TRBJ2-7,-,TRBV20-1,-,TGCAGTGGCGTCCCCGACAGGAACGAGCAGTACTTC,CSGVPDRNEQYF
13,TRBJ2-3,few,TRBV7-2,-,TGTGCCAGCAGCCCAACGGAGTTTTCTGCGCAGTATTTT,CASSPTEFSAQYF
12,TRBJ2-1,-,TRBV24-1,TRBD2,TGTGCCACCAGTCGGGGGGGCAATGAGCAGTTCTTC,CATSRGGNEQFF
16,TRBJ2-7,-,TRBV7-9,TRBD1,TGTGCCAGCAGCGAACCCCGGACAGGGGGACGGTACGAGCAGTACTTC,CASSEPRTGGRYEQYF
16,TRBJ1-1,-,TRBV2,TRBD1,TGTGCCAGCACTACATTGGGGACAGGGGGAAACACTGAAGCTTTCTTT,CASTTLGTGGNTEAFF
14,TRBJ2-7,-,TRBV20-1,-,TGCAGTGCTAGTGGGGTACCGAACACCTACGAGCAGTACTTC,CSASGVPNTYEQYF
15,TRBJ1-3,-,TRBV6-1,-,TGTGCCAGCAGCGGGGTGCCCAGCTCTGGAAACACCATATATTTT,CASSGVPSSGNTIYF
13,TRBJ1-4,once,TRBV20-1,-,TGCAGTGCTCGGCCAGTCACTAATGAAAAACTGTTTTTT,CSARPVTNEKLFF
13,TRBJ1-2,-,TRBV19,TRBD1,TGTGCCAGTAGACAGGGGTGGAACTATGGCTACACCTTC,CASRQGWNYGYTF
15,TRBJ2-3,-,TRBV20-1,TRBD2,TGCAGTGCTAGACGGGGGGAAACTAGCACAGATACGCAGTATTTT,CSARRGETSTDTQYF
15,TRBJ2-5,-,TRBV20-1,-,TGCAGTGCCCTCAATCCTGCCCGACCCCAAGAGACCCAGTACTTC,CSALNPARPQETQYF
13,TRBJ1-1,-,TRBV7-6,-,TGTGCCAGCAGCTTAGGGTCTGCGACTGAAGCTTTCTTT,CASSLGSATEAFF